The entry below gives a single TCR beta chain sequence along with its context. No antigen is known for it. This sample was taken from a study of vaccination and CD4 T cells after COVID-19. General study findings and limits: Convalescent patients were relatively few, and early post-infection timepoints were missing.

As for treatment: roughly ten-day PBMC culture with coronavirus spike peptide pools or control peptides (ViraFEST assay). With the Oncomine TCR Beta short-read assay, DNA from cultured CD4+ T cells was sequenced. The authors extracted genomic DNA from cultured CD4+ T cells. Using its own MiXCR run on the PCR reads, TCRdb lists one record per CDR3 protein. Among about 10,000 distinct CDR3 sequences listed, about 61% were seen once. Germline-derived CDR1 and CDR2 are MGHDK and SYGVNS. The CDR3 is 11 amino acids. V shed 5 bases and J shed 8 bases, with 9 bases lying between them. This specimen consisted of CD4+ T cells from blood, cultured in vitro, obtained before SARS-CoV-2 vaccination. The sequence came from a human donor who had recovered from COVID-19. This chain links TRBV25-1 with TRBJ1-2; no firm D call. CDR3 coding DNA: TGTGCCAGCAGTTACCAGAGGGGCTACACCTTC. Translating it yields CASSYQRGYTF.